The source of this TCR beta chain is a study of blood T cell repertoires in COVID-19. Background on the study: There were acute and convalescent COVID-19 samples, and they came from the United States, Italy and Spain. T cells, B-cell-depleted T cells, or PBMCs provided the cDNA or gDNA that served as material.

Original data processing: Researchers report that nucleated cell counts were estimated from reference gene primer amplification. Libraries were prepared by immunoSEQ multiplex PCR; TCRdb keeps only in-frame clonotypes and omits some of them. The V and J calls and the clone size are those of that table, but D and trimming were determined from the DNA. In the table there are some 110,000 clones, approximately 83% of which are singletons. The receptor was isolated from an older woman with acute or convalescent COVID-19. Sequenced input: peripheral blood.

The DNA for the CDR3 is TGTGCCAGCAGCTTAGACACGGGAGGAAGAGCTTTCTTT. It is translated as CASSLDTGGRAFF. The chain has TRBV5-6 and TRBJ1-1; D remains unclear. CDR3 length: 13 residues. V was pared by 2 bases and J by 10 bases, with 15 bases between. Germline-derived CDR1 and CDR2 are SGHDT and YYEEEE.